This note documents a single T cell receptor (beta chain) sequence. This clonotype has at least ten counts. It lacks a known antigen. Base qualities were left out, and no much larger clone turns up one base away. The TCR beta CDR3 regions were amplified from the RNA transcripts. The first round of RT-PCR for the TCR CDR3 was performed with the HTBI primer set and the Qiagen OneStep RT-PCR kit. A second multiplex PCR round built the libraries, followed by size selection and purification. The libraries were sequenced on an Illumina HiSeq2000 using paired-end 100 bp reads. As for the authors' bioinformatics: SOAPnuke was used to process the raw data, throwing out any read that contained adapters or uncalled bases, had a mean Phred below 15, or lacked an exact constant-primer or identifier match. High-quality paired reads were merged with COPE v1.2.5, and unique nucleotide sequences were defined as clonotypes. MiTCR v1.1 was used to align the clonotypes against IMGT TRBV, TRBD and TRBJ reference segments. The analysis included only V-J combinations with a frequency above 0.0001, which together covered approximately 99% of the repertoires. A TCS score was defined as the ratio between F50 (clonal expansion) and ExV (chaos), using BLOSUM62-based TCRdist between CDR3 peptides within each V-J. Welch's t-statistics and random forest reduced fewer than 600 V-J features to 13, which were used in a naive Bayes classifier (R e1071). TCRdb reprocessed the public reads (quality trimming at Q25 with fastp, clone calling with MiXCR) and kept in-frame beta chains. When rows share a CDR3 protein, they turn into one entry using the most common DNA and genes. It is TCRdb's table, rather than the study itself, that gives the V and J calls and clone size. The sample includes approximately 150,000 distinct CDR3 sequences, with just under 9.5% observed a single time. The top ten clones comprise roughly a fifth of the sample.

This sample is part of a study of T cells in Graves' hyperthyroidism and ophthalmopathy (dated by TCRdb to the late 2010s). Looking at the study overall: Peripheral blood samples were taken at initial diagnosis, before any treatment was given. To identify distinguishing TCR V-J signatures, a discovery cohort of around 98 patients was used, comprising some 43 with Graves' ophthalmopathy and roughly 60 with stable Graves' hyperthyroidism. After sampling, hyperthyroidism patients received methimazole starting at 30 mg daily, and ophthalmopathy patients received high-dose intravenous methylprednisolone. Whether ophthalmopathy could be predicted prospectively was tested in an independent validation cohort made up of roughly 19 hyperthyroidism patients plus 17 patients who later progressed to ophthalmopathy. The paper describes TCR Vbeta CDR3 sequencing of 130 to 150 peripheral blood samples, made up of fewer than 50 ophthalmopathy patients, over 70 hyperthyroidism patients and 17 progressor patients. The approximately 90 discovery patients were divided at random into training and test sets in a 7:3 ratio. The study also compared thyroid tissue and blood T-cell repertoires from about 6 Graves' hyperthyroidism patients.

Hyperthyroidism patients were newly diagnosed, with disease duration under 2 months, and aged 18 to 65 years. Exclusion was applied to patients with uncontrolled infections, other autoimmune diseases, pregnancy or lactation. Clinical symptoms, serum thyroxine and TRAb, thyroid ultrasound, and orbital computed tomography formed the basis for the diagnoses. Blood from progressor patients was collected at the time of first diagnosis with hyperthyroidism, before any ophthalmopathy symptoms had appeared. Ficoll-Paque density gradient centrifugation was used to isolate PBMCs from under 11 ml of fresh peripheral blood. Progressor patients were first diagnosed with Graves' hyperthyroidism and then developed ophthalmopathy during follow-up. Total RNA was extracted with Trizol reagent, and quality was checked on an Agilent 2100 Bioanalyzer. Results and caveats for the whole study, not just this receptor: No statistical method was used to set the sample size in advance, and investigators knew the group allocation. Most expanded thyroid clonotypes (frequency above 0.001) were also found in blood, which suggests that blood repertoires may mirror thyroid immune responses. In validation, the model predicted progression to ophthalmopathy with over 60% sensitivity and approximately 74% specificity, a median of about six months before onset. A 13 V-J signature model separated ophthalmopathy from stable hyperthyroidism, with approximately 87% sensitivity and roughly 82% specificity in cross-validation and 80%/75% in testing.

Material: blood. The receptor was isolated from a woman aged 18 to 35 with Graves' hyperthyroidism that later progressed to Graves' ophthalmopathy.

The DNA sequence reads TGTGCCAGCAGCCAACCCGGGACAGGGGAAGAGCAGTACTTC. Its translation reads: CASSQPGTGEEQYF. Recombination linked TRBV4-2 to TRBJ2-7, with 10 bases aligning to TRBD1. The germline V gene encodes CDR1 LGHNA and CDR2 YNFKEQ. Spanning cysteine to phenylalanine, the CDR3 consists of 14 amino acids. The entry retains the CDR3 DNA only, 42 bases that are in frame from base 1. V is trimmed back by 2 bases and J by 7 bases, and the junction contains 5 bases that no gene match accounts for.